This entry lists 3 T cell receptor beta chains sequenced from one sample in a study of T-cell reconstitution after alpha-beta-depleted transplantation in children. TCRbeta library preparation incorporated unique molecular identifiers. TCRdb processed the PCR reads anew with MiXCR; each CDR3 protein has one entry. The repertoire includes 350,000 to 450,000 distinct CDR3 sequences, roughly 20% of them detected once, and 3.8% sits in the top ten. The sample was PBMCs from the stem cell graft donor, taken from the stem cell graft. The receptors derive from a human donor who donated a stem cell graft to a child with acute myeloid leukemia.

V gene TRBV7-2 combines with J gene TRBJ1-5; D unclear. The CDR3 has 15 residues. V was cut by 5 bases and J by 3 bases, with 14 bases left in between. CDR1 and CDR2 (germline): SGHTA, FQGNSA. The CDR3 DNA is TGTGCCAGCAGCCCAAACCTAGGCCACAATCAGCCCCAGCATTTT. As protein: CASSPNLGHNQPQHF.

This chain joins TRBV7-2 and TRBJ2-3; possibly TRBD1 for D (5 bases). The V end was cut by 2 bases, the J end by 5 bases, with 8 bases between. Germline V gives CDR1 SGHTA, CDR2 FQGNSA. The CDR3 is 13 residues long. For the CDR3, the DNA is TGTGCCAGCAGCTTAAACAGGCGAGATACGCAGTATTTT. This gives the protein CASSLNRRDTQYF. The variable domain in full, with the rest retrieved from reference TRBV7-2 and TRBJ2-3, is GAGVSQSPSNKVTEKGKDVELRCDPISGHTALYWYRQSLGQGLEFLIYFQGNSAPDKSGLPSDRFSAERTGGSVSTLTIQRTQQEDSAVYLCASSLNRRDTQYFGPGTRLTVL.

This clonotype was detected a few times. The V gene is TRBV12-3 or TRBV12-4, the J gene TRBJ1-3; the D is unclear. V lost 4 bases, J lost 4 bases, and 5 bases lay in between. The CDR3 covers 12 residues. CDR3 bases: TGTGCCAGCAGTTGGGCGGGAAACACCATATATTTT. Protein product: CASSWAGNTIYF.